The rows below give T cell receptor beta chains drawn from one sample of a study of CD8 T cells in ankylosing spondylitis. TCRdb ran MiXCR on the 5' RACE reads and lists one entry per CDR3 protein. The sample contains fewer than 180,000 distinct CDR3 sequences, about 42% of which appear only once. What was sequenced was synovial fluid, either unsorted or a sorted T cell fraction (not recorded which). These receptors were obtained from a male donor with ankylosing spondylitis. CDR3s include the opening cysteine and the closing phenylalanine or tryptophan. D genes are given only for firm matches. The size field is filled for only some rows; it gives once, few, many or a size class.

. | TRBJ2-2 | TRBD2 | TRBV5-1 | CASSPAPSGKNTGELFF | TGCGCCAGCAGCCCAGCTCCTAGCGGGAAGAACACCGGGGAGCTGTTTTTT
. | TRBJ1-6 | TRBD1 | TRBV5-1 | CASSFWGQSNSPLHF | TGCGCCAGCAGCTTCTGGGGACAGTCCAATTCACCCCTCCACTTT
few | TRBJ1-6 | . | TRBV5-1 | CASSLFPGSAYSPLHF | TGCGCCAGCAGCTTGTTCCCAGGAAGCGCCTATTCACCCCTCCACTTT
. | TRBJ2-7 | TRBD1 | TRBV12-3/TRBV12-4 | CASKAGTGVYEQYF | TGTGCCAGCAAAGCCGGGACAGGGGTTTACGAGCAGTACTTC
. | TRBJ2-2 | TRBD1 | TRBV7-8 | CASSLLLDRGSTGELFF | TGTGCCAGCAGCTTATTGCTCGACAGGGGAAGCACCGGGGAGCTGTTTTTT
. | TRBJ2-2 | TRBD2 | TRBV9 | CASSPRGGPTGELFF | TGTGCCAGCAGCCCACGCGGGGGTCCCACCGGGGAGCTGTTTTTT
. | TRBJ1-1 | . | TRBV18 | CASSPPPRGENTEAFF | TGTGCCAGCTCACCCCCTCCTCGGGGGGAGAACACTGAAGCTTTCTTT
few | TRBJ2-1 | . | TRBV28 | CASSRNSVYEQFF | TGTGCCAGCAGTCGAAATTCGGTGTATGAGCAGTTCTTC
few | TRBJ2-7 | . | TRBV29-1 | CSVGLSVSYEQYF | TGCAGCGTTGGTCTCAGCGTCTCCTACGAGCAGTACTTC
. | TRBJ2-7 | . | TRBV6-2/TRBV6-3 | CASSYSDEWREKAYEQYF | TGTGCCAGCAGTTACTCGGACGAGTGGAGGGAGAAAGCCTACGAGCAGTACTTC
. | TRBJ2-7 | . | TRBV3-1 | CASSRAGGRISYEQYF | TGTGCCAGCAGCCGAGCCGGTGGGAGGATTTCCTACGAGCAGTACTTC
few | TRBJ1-1 | TRBD1 | TRBV6-6 | CASSHRGEAFF | TGTGCCAGCAGTCACAGGGGTGAAGCTTTCTTT
. | TRBJ2-5 | TRBD1 | TRBV7-4 | CASSSGTGGIQETQYF | TGTGCCAGCAGTTCCGGGACAGGGGGTATCCAAGAGACCCAGTACTTC
few | TRBJ1-4 | . | TRBV12-3/TRBV12-4 | CASRSTAEKLFF | TGTGCCAGCAGATCGACGGCCGAAAAACTGTTTTTT
. | TRBJ2-7 | TRBD2 | TRBV6-1 | CATESLPAGGYEQYF | TGTGCCACCGAAAGCTTGCCAGCGGGGGGCTACGAGCAGTACTTC
medium-sized | TRBJ2-1 | TRBD1 | TRBV28 | CASSSRDRGYNEQFF | TGTGCCAGCAGCTCCCGGGACAGGGGATACAATGAGCAGTTCTTC
. | TRBJ1-1 | . | TRBV5-1 | CASSAQSNTEAFF | TGCGCCAGCAGCGCCCAGTCGAACACTGAAGCTTTCTTT
few | TRBJ2-7 | . | TRBV9 | CASSVGPGVPLEQYF | TGTGCCAGCAGCGTAGGGCCAGGGGTTCCCCTCGAGCAGTACTTC
. | TRBJ2-1 | TRBD2 | TRBV3-1 | CASCLGLAGGRMANEQFF | TGTGCCAGCTGCCTAGGACTAGCGGGAGGGCGTATGGCCAATGAGCAGTTCTTC
few | TRBJ2-3 | . | TRBV28 | CASSLSPSDTQYF | TGTGCCAGCAGTTTGTCCCCGTCAGATACGCAGTATTTT
few | TRBJ2-1 | . | TRBV7-2 | CASSLGATLHNEQFF | TGTGCCAGCAGCCTGGGGGCGACACTCCACAATGAGCAGTTCTTC
. | TRBJ1-2 | TRBD1 | TRBV6-5 | CASSYSTGHRYRYGYTF | TGTGCCAGCAGTTACTCGACAGGGCACCGGTACCGCTATGGCTACACCTTC
few | TRBJ2-1 | . | TRBV6-1 | CASSEAHGAEQFF | TGTGCCAGCAGTGAAGCCCACGGGGCTGAGCAGTTCTTC
. | TRBJ2-1 | . | TRBV12-3/TRBV12-4 | CASSFGASPYNEQFF | TGTGCCAGCAGTTTCGGCGCTTCCCCCTACAATGAGCAGTTCTTC
. | TRBJ1-1 | TRBD1 | TRBV6-1 | CASSHTTGMNTEAFF | TGTGCCAGCAGTCATACGACAGGGATGAACACTGAAGCTTTCTTT
. | TRBJ2-1 | . | TRBV6-1 | CASSLGHRINNEQFF | TGTGCCAGCAGCCTGGGCCACCGTATTAACAATGAGCAGTTCTTC
. | TRBJ1-1 | . | TRBV6-5 | CASTYYMNTEAFF | TGTGCCAGCACCTACTACATGAACACTGAAGCTTTCTTT
. | TRBJ2-3 | . | TRBV6-4 | CASSESPQYTDTQYF | TGTGCCAGCAGTGAGTCACCTCAGTACACAGATACGCAGTATTTT
few | TRBJ2-5 | TRBD2 | TRBV3-1 | CASSQDGSGSWGETQYF | TGTGCCAGCAGCCAAGATGGTAGCGGGAGTTGGGGAGAGACCCAGTACTTC
many | TRBJ2-2 | . | TRBV28 | CASTRSGSNTGELFF | TGTGCCAGCACTAGGTCTGGGTCGAACACCGGGGAGCTGTTTTTT
. | TRBJ2-1 | TRBD2 | TRBV20-1 | CSARGGRTSYNEQFF | TGCAGTGCTCGGGGGGGGAGAACCTCCTACAATGAGCAGTTCTTC
. | TRBJ1-4 | . | TRBV5-1 | CASSFVGSTNEKLFF | TGCGCCAGCAGCTTTGTAGGATCAACTAATGAAAAACTGTTTTTT
. | TRBJ1-5 | . | TRBV7-8 | CASSPGGFRQPQHF | TGTGCCAGCAGTCCCGGGGGTTTTAGACAGCCCCAGCATTTT
. | TRBJ2-1 | TRBD2 | TRBV4-1 | CASSQVPSGASLSSYNEQFF | TGCGCCAGCAGCCAAGTTCCTAGCGGGGCTTCCTTAAGCTCCTACAATGAGCAGTTCTTC
. | TRBJ2-5 | TRBD2 | TRBV7-9 | CASRRTSLTQETQYF | TGTGCCAGCAGACGGACTAGCCTCACACAAGAGACCCAGTACTTC
. | TRBJ2-1 | . | TRBV6-5 | CASMGAWGQQFF | TGTGCCAGCATGGGTGCCTGGGGACAGCAGTTCTTC
. | TRBJ2-7 | . | TRBV11-3 | CASSLEEPGSYEQYF | TGTGCCAGCAGCTTAGAGGAACCAGGGTCCTACGAGCAGTACTTC
few | TRBJ2-5 | . | TRBV27 | CASSWGTGTYQETQYF | TGTGCCAGCAGTTGGGGGACCGGGACATACCAAGAGACCCAGTACTTC
. | TRBJ1-1 | . | TRBV15 | CATSQGIKNTEAFF | TGTGCCACCAGCCAGGGAATAAAGAACACTGAAGCTTTCTTT
. | TRBJ2-1 | TRBD2 | TRBV29-1 | CSVEESGRAYNEQFF | TGCAGCGTTGAAGAAAGCGGGAGGGCCTACAATGAGCAGTTCTTC
. | TRBJ2-5 | . | TRBV4-1 | CASSPFVGSGGRETQYF | TGCGCCAGTTCACCTTTCGTCGGGAGCGGTGGTAGAGAGACCCAGTACTTC
once | TRBJ1-2 | TRBD1 | TRBV6-1 | CASRPDRGLRPYGYTF | TGTGCCAGCAGGCCCGACAGGGGGCTCCGACCTTATGGCTACACCTTC
. | TRBJ1-2 | . | TRBV3-1 | CASSPRWGIDYGYTF | TGTGCCAGCAGCCCGCGCTGGGGTATCGACTATGGCTACACCTTC
. | TRBJ1-6 | . | TRBV20-1 | CSARGVGDGGGSYNSPLHF | TGCAGTGCTAGAGGGGTAGGGGATGGGGGGGGCTCCTATAATTCACCCCTCCACTTT
. | TRBJ2-7 | . | TRBV14 | CASSPDIPYEQYF | TGTGCCAGCAGCCCGGACATCCCCTACGAGCAGTACTTC
few | TRBJ2-7 | . | TRBV2 | CASSELTAPYEQYF | TGTGCCAGCAGTGAATTAACCGCCCCCTACGAGCAGTACTTC
. | TRBJ1-1 | . | TRBV29-1 | CSVDVGGGTEAFF | TGCAGCGTTGATGTTGGGGGGGGGACTGAAGCTTTCTTT
. | TRBJ2-1 | TRBD2 | TRBV28 | CASSFHRASGLTGDEQFF | TGTGCCAGCAGTTTCCATCGGGCTAGCGGGTTAACGGGCGATGAGCAGTTCTTC
. | TRBJ1-4 | TRBD1 | TRBV4-2 | CASSHPTGFASGNEKLFF | TGTGCCAGCAGCCACCCGACAGGGTTTGCCTCCGGGAATGAAAAACTGTTTTTT
. | TRBJ1-1 | . | TRBV4-1 | CASSHLPRSRSEAFF | TGCGCCAGCAGCCACCTCCCGAGGAGCAGAAGTGAAGCTTTCTTT
few | TRBJ1-3 | . | TRBV4-2 | CASSQAGIFGNTIYF | TGTGCCAGCAGCCAAGCAGGGATTTTTGGAAACACCATATATTTT
. | TRBJ1-2 | . | TRBV28 | CASTRPGGSMTYGYTF | TGTGCCAGCACCCGGCCCGGGGGAAGTATGACCTATGGCTACACCTTC
. | TRBJ2-5 | TRBD1 | TRBV11-2 | CASSLVPQGTQETQYF | TGTGCCAGCAGCTTAGTACCACAGGGGACCCAAGAGACCCAGTACTTC
. | TRBJ2-7 | . | TRBV21-1 | CASSKGLGTGDYEQYF | TGTGCCAGCAGCAAAGGCCTTGGGACAGGAGATTACGAGCAGTACTTC
. | TRBJ1-1 | . | TRBV6-5 | CASSYGGGTAFF | TGTGCCAGCAGTTACGGTGGCGGAACGGCTTTCTTT
. | TRBJ1-3 | . | TRBV10-3 | CAISESRDRSGNTIYF | TGTGCCATCAGTGAGTCGCGGGACCGCTCTGGAAACACCATATATTTT
. | TRBJ1-1 | . | TRBV4-1 | CASSQDRGQLKAFF | TGCGCCAGCAGCCAAGATCGGGGGCAATTAAAAGCTTTCTTT
many | TRBJ1-2 | . | TRBV30 | CAWRLEGYTF | TGTGCCTGGAGGTTGGAAGGCTACACCTTC
. | TRBJ1-2 | . | TRBV7-8 | CASSLAWGPPGYGYTF | TGTGCCAGCAGCTTAGCGTGGGGTCCCCCAGGATATGGCTACACCTTC